This T cell receptor beta chain was obtained from a study of blood T cell repertoires in COVID-19 (dated by TCRdb to the early 2020s). The study in broad terms: Samples covering the acute and convalescent phases of COVID-19 were provided by collaborators in the United States, Italy and Spain. The material from the prospective study consisted of cDNA or gDNA derived from T cells, B-cell-depleted T cells, or PBMCs. Deeply sampled blood TCRbeta repertoires from subjects exposed to, actively infected with, or recovered from COVID-19 were included in the dataset. The repertoires were made available in a free public database intended to serve as a resource for research on the immune response to SARS-CoV-2. Samples were obtained from the ongoing ImmuneRACE study (first 160 participants) and from about 1,300 subjects provided by 6 global collaborators. The sample metadata nearly always contained a de-identified subject ID, COVID-19 status, age in years and sex. Where available, HLA class I and class II types were obtained from metadata supplied by the sample provider rather than from assay-based typing. What the work shows at the level of the full study, not this receptor alone: How much clinical and demographic metadata was included differed by source and by participant, and the metadata was provided uncurated.

The CDR1 and CDR2 encoded by the germline V gene (reference sequence) are LGHDT and YNNKEL. V and J lose 0 bases and 0 bases, and a span of 19 bases separates them. Taken from cysteine to phenylalanine, the CDR3 has 19 residues. Solely the CDR3 DNA is kept, with 57 bases framed from the first base. A note on this clone: There is no known antigen for this receptor. No much larger clonotype is one base removed from it; base qualities were not supplied.

Participants in the prospective study were enrolled through a virtual design, were aged roughly 18 to 90 years, and lived in about 25 United States geographic areas. In the prospective study, participants were assigned to cohorts based on the clinical history participants reported in a screening survey and a study questionnaire. For ImmuneRACE Cohort 3, a participant was defined as recovered based on two consecutive negative NP/OP PCR tests, clearance by a healthcare professional, or resolution of symptoms. In the prospective study, mobile phlebotomists collected whole blood, serum and a nasopharyngeal or oropharyngeal swab from each participant. Additional blood draws and questionnaires over an approximately 2-month period could optionally be provided by prospective study participants. Prospective study blood samples were shipped either frozen or at room temperature before DNA extraction. TCRbeta CDR3 regions were amplified from genomic DNA using the immunoSEQ Assay, a bias-controlled multiplex PCR. The study's own analysis went as follows. The number of nucleated cells in each sample was estimated by amplification of reference gene primers within the assay. To quantify the absolute abundance of each unique TCRbeta CDR3 rearrangement, sequence reads were collapsed and filtered. For each sample, productive Simpson clonality was calculated as the square root of Simpson's diversity index across productive rearrangements. The source is immuneACCESS, and TCRdb retained only in-frame sequences with V and J called. Part of the clones is not carried over; for the studies checked, unresolved V genes explain less than half of this, and the remainder is unexplained. Clone size and V and J calls were adopted from that table, with D and trimming inferred from the DNA. The sample data list about 310,000 clones, and roughly 89% of these were observed just once. The ten largest clones represent 8.9% of the sample.

Rearrangement joined TRBV3-1 (or the pseudogene TRBV3-2) to TRBJ2-3; the D region possibly corresponds to TRBD2 (6 bases align). The sequenced sample consisted of PBMCs or T cells enriched from blood (not recorded which). The sequence was collected from a woman under 30 who had recovered from COVID-19. The nucleotide sequence is TGTGCCAGCAGCCAAGACACATTGGGGTTACGGGGGAGCACAGATACGCAGTATTTT. Translated, this is CASSQDTLGLRGSTDTQYF.